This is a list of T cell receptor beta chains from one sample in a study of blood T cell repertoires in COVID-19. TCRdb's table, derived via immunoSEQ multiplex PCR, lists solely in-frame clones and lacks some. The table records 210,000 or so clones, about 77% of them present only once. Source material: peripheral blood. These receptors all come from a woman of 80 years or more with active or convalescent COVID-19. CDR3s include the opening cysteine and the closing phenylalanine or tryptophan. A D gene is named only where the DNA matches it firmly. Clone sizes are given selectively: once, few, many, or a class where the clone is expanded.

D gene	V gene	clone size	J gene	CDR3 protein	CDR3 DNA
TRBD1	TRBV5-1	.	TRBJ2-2	CASSSLRDRVAGELFF	TGCGCCAGCAGCTCACTACGGGACAGGGTGGCCGGGGAGCTGTTTTTT
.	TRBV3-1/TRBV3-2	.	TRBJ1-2	CASSLREGYGYTF	TGTGCCAGCAGCCTCAGGGAAGGCTATGGCTACACCTTC
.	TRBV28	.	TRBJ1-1	CASGAQLGEAFF	TGTGCCAGCGGGGCCCAGTTGGGGGAAGCTTTCTTT
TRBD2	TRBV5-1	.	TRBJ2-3	CASSPVTSGGSGDTQYF	TGCGCCAGCAGCCCCGTAACTAGCGGGGGTTCAGGAGATACGCAGTATTTT
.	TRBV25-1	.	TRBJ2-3	CASSAGSTIVTDTQYF	TGTGCCAGCAGTGCAGGGTCCACTATAGTCACAGATACGCAGTATTTT
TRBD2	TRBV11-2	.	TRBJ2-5	CASSFGLALGSWETQYF	TGTGCCAGCAGCTTTGGACTAGCCCTGGGATCGTGGGAGACCCAGTACTTC
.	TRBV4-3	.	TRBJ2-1	CASSQIWSRYNEQFF	TGCGCCAGCAGCCAGATTTGGTCCAGATACAATGAGCAGTTCTTC
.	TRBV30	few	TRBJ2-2	CAWSSLRGTGELFF	TGTGCCTGGAGTTCCCTCCGGGGAACCGGGGAGCTGTTTTTT
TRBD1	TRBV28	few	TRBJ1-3	CASRYRGSTGNTIYF	TGTGCCAGCAGATACAGGGGTAGTACTGGAAACACCATATATTTT
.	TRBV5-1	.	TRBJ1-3	CASSAGQSSGNTIYF	TGCGCCAGCAGCGCCGGACAAAGCTCTGGAAACACCATATATTTT
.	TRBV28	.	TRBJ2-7	CASSLWRYEQYF	TGTGCCAGCAGTTTATGGAGGTACGAGCAGTACTTC
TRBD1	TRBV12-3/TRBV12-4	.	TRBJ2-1	CASRGQSNEQFF	TGTGCCAGCAGGGGACAGAGCAATGAGCAGTTCTTC
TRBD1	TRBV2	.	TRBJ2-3	CASSELGTGLDTQYF	TGTGCCAGCAGTGAGTTAGGGACAGGGTTGGATACGCAGTATTTT
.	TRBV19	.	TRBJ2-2	CASSIVTGGTGELFF	TGTGCCAGTAGTATTGTAACAGGAGGGACCGGGGAGCTGTTTTTT
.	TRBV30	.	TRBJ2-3	CAWSVVIADTQYF	TGTGCCTGGAGTGTTGTTATAGCAGATACGCAGTATTTT
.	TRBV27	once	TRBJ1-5	CASSLSGGELYQPQHF	TGTGCCAGCAGTTTATCAGGGGGTGAGTTATATCAGCCCCAGCATTTT
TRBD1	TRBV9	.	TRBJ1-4	CASSASGGTGNEKLFF	TGTGCCAGCAGCGCGTCGGGAGGGACAGGGAATGAAAAACTGTTTTTT
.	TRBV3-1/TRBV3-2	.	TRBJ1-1	CASSQVTGNTEAFF	TGTGCCAGCAGCCAAGTAACAGGGAACACTGAAGCTTTCTTT
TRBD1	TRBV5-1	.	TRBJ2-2	CASSLQGVGTGELFF	TGCGCCAGCAGCTTACAGGGGGTTGGCACCGGGGAGCTGTTTTTT
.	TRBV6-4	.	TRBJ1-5	CASTEPRVSSHQPQHF	TGTGCCAGCACCGAACCCAGGGTGTCTTCACATCAGCCCCAGCATTTT
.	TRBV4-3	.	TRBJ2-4	CASSQASPTGVAKNIQYF	TGCGCCAGCAGCCAGGCCAGCCCGACAGGTGTGGCCAAAAACATTCAGTACTTC
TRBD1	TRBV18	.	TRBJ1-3	CASSPGTGTGNTIYF	TGTGCCAGCTCTCCCGGGACAGGGACTGGAAACACCATATATTTT
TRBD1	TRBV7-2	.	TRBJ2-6	CASSRDRVSGANVLTF	TGTGCCAGCAGCCGGGACAGGGTATCTGGGGCCAACGTCCTGACTTTC
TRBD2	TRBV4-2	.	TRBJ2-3	CASSQAAFAGGGTDTQYF	TGTGCCAGCAGCCAAGCAGCATTCGCGGGGGGGGGCACAGATACGCAGTATTTT
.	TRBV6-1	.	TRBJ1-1	CASSGDTRGTEAFF	TGTGCCAGCAGTGGGGACACCCGGGGCACTGAAGCTTTCTTT
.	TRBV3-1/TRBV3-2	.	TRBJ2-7	CASISREVYEQYF	TGTGCCAGCATCAGCAGGGAAGTATACGAGCAGTACTTC
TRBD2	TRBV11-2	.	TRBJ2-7	CASSPVRLAGGLDEQYF	TGTGCCAGCAGCCCAGTACGACTAGCGGGGGGGCTGGACGAGCAGTACTTC
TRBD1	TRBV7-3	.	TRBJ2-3	CASSRGQGGLTDTQYF	TGTGCCAGCAGCAGGGGACAGGGGGGCCTCACAGATACGCAGTATTTT
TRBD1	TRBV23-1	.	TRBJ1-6	CASSQSTGSDSPLHF	TGCGCCAGCAGTCAATCGACAGGGTCGGATTCACCCCTCCACTTT
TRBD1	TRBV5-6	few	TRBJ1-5	CASSEGGPLYSNQPQHF	TGTGCCAGCAGCGAAGGGGGCCCCTTATATAGCAATCAGCCCCAGCATTTT
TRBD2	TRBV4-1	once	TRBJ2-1	CASSQDLGTSVDEQFF	TGCGCCAGCAGCCAAGATTTAGGGACTAGCGTCGATGAGCAGTTCTTC
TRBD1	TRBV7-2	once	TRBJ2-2	CASSSWTGKSGELFF	TGTGCCAGCAGCAGTTGGACAGGCAAAAGCGGGGAGCTGTTTTTT
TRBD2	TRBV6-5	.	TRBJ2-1	CASSLNSGGYYNEQFF	TGTGCCAGCAGTTTAAATAGCGGGGGGTACTACAATGAGCAGTTCTTC
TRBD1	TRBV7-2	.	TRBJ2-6	CASSFVGGRGPTGANVLTF	TGTGCCAGCAGCTTCGTCGGGGGCAGGGGGCCTACTGGGGCCAACGTCCTGACTTTC
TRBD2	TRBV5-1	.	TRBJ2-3	CASSLSLTSGGSDTQYF	TGCGCCAGCAGCTTGTCCTTGACTAGCGGGGGGTCGGATACGCAGTATTTT
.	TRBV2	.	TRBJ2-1	CASSNKRTSYNEQFF	TGTGCCAGCAGTAATAAGCGGACCTCCTACAATGAGCAGTTCTTC
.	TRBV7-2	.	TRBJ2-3	CASRSSANEGTQYF	TGTGCCAGCAGATCGAGCGCGAACGAAGGTACGCAGTATTTT
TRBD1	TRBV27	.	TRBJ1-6	CASSPGTGRSPLHF	TGTGCCAGCAGTCCCGGGACAGGGCGTTCACCCCTCCACTTT
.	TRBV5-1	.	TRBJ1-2	CASSPNWQGYTF	TGCGCCAGCAGCCCCAATTGGCAGGGCTACACCTTC
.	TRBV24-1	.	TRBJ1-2	CAIGGAGIYGGYTF	TGTGCCATCGGCGGGGCAGGCATATATGGAGGCTACACCTTC
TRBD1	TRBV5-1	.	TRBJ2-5	CASTKIDRGETQYF	TGCGCCAGCACCAAGATAGACAGGGGTGAGACCCAGTACTTC
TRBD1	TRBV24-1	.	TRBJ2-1	CATSDFRGTGRVNEQFF	TGTGCCACCAGTGATTTTCGTGGGACAGGGCGCGTCAATGAGCAGTTCTTC
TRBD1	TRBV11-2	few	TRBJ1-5	CASSLGGQAQPQHF	TGTGCCAGCAGCTTAGGGGGACAGGCTCAGCCCCAGCATTTT
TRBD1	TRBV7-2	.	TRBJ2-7	CASSPGTGGYEQYF	TGTGCCAGCAGCCCCGGGACAGGGGGTTACGAGCAGTACTTC
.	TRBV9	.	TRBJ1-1	CASSVGGLGGTEAFF	TGTGCCAGCAGCGTAGGAGGGCTTGGAGGGACTGAAGCTTTCTTT
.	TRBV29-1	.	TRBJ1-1	CSVAQGRSNTEAFF	TGCAGCGTTGCGCAGGGGAGATCGAACACTGAAGCTTTCTTT
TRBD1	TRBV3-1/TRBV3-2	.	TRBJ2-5	CASSQTRTGETQYF	TGTGCCAGCAGCCAGACACGGACAGGAGAGACCCAGTACTTC